This passage covers 25 T cell receptor beta chains from one sample sequenced in a study of radiation and T cells in renal cell carcinoma. Described time point: baseline pretreatment blood. Specified treatment: 15 Gy SBRT to primary tumor, nephrectomy 4 weeks later. Using immunoSEQ multiplex PCR, the repertoire was profiled, and TCRdb retains in-frame clones only, with some absent. The sample records 120,000 to 150,000 clones, less than 85% being singletons. This specimen was blood, taken from a patient whose treatment included radiotherapy and nephrectomy. These receptors were obtained from a woman aged 50 to 60 with renal cell carcinoma.

This clone is a singleton in its sample. The rearrangement uses TRBV15 and TRBJ2-2; 7 nucleotides align to TRBD2. CDR3 length: 16 residues. Trimming removed 7 bases from V and 2 bases from J; junction bases left unmatched: 10. CDR1 LNHNV and CDR2 YYDKDF come from the germline V gene (reference sequence). CDR3 coding DNA: TGTGCCACCATCTTGGACGGACTAGTCAACACCGGGGAGCTGTTTTTT. Amino acids: CATILDGLVNTGELFF.

This clone was observed a single time. The V call is TRBV28, the J call TRBJ2-7, with TRBD2 matching 10 bases. V shed 5 bases, J shed 2 bases, and the junction held 0 bases outside the gene matches. This CDR3 is 13 amino acids long. CDR1 is MDHEN, CDR2 SYDVKM, per germline. CDR3 protein: CASSLAGAYEQYF. The CDR3 coding sequence is TGTGCCAGCAGTCTAGCGGGAGCCTACGAGCAGTACTTC.

Only one count was recorded for this clone. The chain links TRBV2 to TRBJ1-1, with D hard to call. Trimming took 6 bases from V and 4 from J, leaving 9 bases between them. The CDR3 runs to 12 residues. CDR1 and CDR2 (germline): SNHLY, FYNNEI. The CDR3 spells CASSEMGTEAFF. The CDR3 DNA is TGTGCCAGCAGCGAGATGGGCACTGAAGCTTTCTTT.

The chain combines TRBV2 with TRBJ2-7, with 8 nucleotides matching TRBD2. Trimming took 7 bases from V and 5 from J; bases not matched to a gene: 7. Germline CDR1 SNHLY, CDR2 FYNNEI. The CDR3 consists of 13 residues. CDR3 region: CASTSGGRDEQYF. Here the CDR3 DNA reads TGTGCCAGCACGTCGGGAGGGCGCGACGAGCAGTACTTC.

This clone was detected only once. This chain connects TRBV29-1 to TRBJ1-5, with 8 bases matching TRBD1. The CDR3 contains 14 residues. Germline CDR1 and CDR2: SQVTM and ANQGSEA. V shed 6 bases, J shed 5 bases, and the junction held 9 bases outside the gene matches. The CDR3 sequence is CSVLSGGADQPQHF. The CDR3 DNA follows: TGCAGCGTGCTCTCAGGGGGCGCCGATCAGCCCCAGCATTTT.

V gene TRBV11-2 combines with J gene TRBJ2-1, with 12 bases identical to TRBD2. The CDR3 has 15 amino acids. Germline V gene sequence: CDR1 SGHAT, CDR2 FQNNGV. V trimming: 3 bases; J trimming: 9 bases; junction bases outside the gene matches: 6. CDR3 bases: TGTGCCAGCAGCTTGCAACTAGCGGGGGGCTCTGAGCAGTTCTTC. Translating it yields CASSLQLAGGSEQFF.

This sequence joins TRBV7-2 and TRBJ2-2; D remains unclear. CDR3 length: 17 amino acids. Germline V CDR1 and CDR2: SGHTA, FQGNSA. Trimming removed 2 bases from V and 0 bases from J, with 13 bases in between. The CDR3 DNA reads TGTGCCAGCAGCTTATTCAGACTGAAAGCGAACACCGGGGAGCTGTTTTTT. Its protein is CASSLFRLKANTGELFF.

The rearrangement uses TRBV30 and TRBJ2-7; D is perhaps TRBD2 (5 bases). CDR1 is GTSNPN and CDR2 is SVGIG in the germline V gene (reference sequence). This CDR3 has 13 residues. Trimming took off 1 base at V and 5 bases at J, with 12 bases between the two ends. The CDR3 coding sequence is TGTGCCTGGAGTGGGAACAGCGGTGACGAGCAGTACTTC. Translation gives CAWSGNSGDEQYF.

The chain employs TRBV19 and TRBJ1-1, with D unresolved. The V gene's germline CDR1 is LNHDA and CDR2 SQIVND (reference sequence). The V gene lost 7 bases and the J gene lost 0 bases, with 12 bases spanning the gap. The CDR3 has 14 residues. The CDR3 coding sequence is TGTGCCAGTACCGAGACGACGGTGAACACTGAAGCTTTCTTT. This sequence encodes CASTETTVNTEAFF.

The genes are TRBV5-6 and TRBJ1-5, with 10 bases lining up with TRBD1. J was trimmed by 4 bases and V by 3 bases; bases with no gene match: 4. CDR1 is SGHDT, CDR2 YYEEEE, per germline. This CDR3 is 15 amino acids long. The CDR3 protein is CASSWGTGVNQPQHF. CDR3 coding DNA: TGTGCCAGCAGCTGGGGGACAGGGGTTAATCAGCCCCAGCATTTT.

The gene calls are TRBV2 and TRBJ2-7; 9 bases agree with TRBD1. V shed 9 bases and J 5 bases; nucleotides not matched to a gene: 8. This CDR3 comprises 13 residues. Germline V gives CDR1 SNHLY, CDR2 FYNNEI. The CDR3, as DNA: TGTGCCAGAACCGGGACAGGGCCCAACGAGCAGTACTTC. Amino acids: CARTGTGPNEQYF.

In DNA form, the CDR3 reads TGCGCCAGCCGACTTGGGACAGGGGTGGGAGAGCAGTACTTC. The encoded protein is CASRLGTGVGEQYF. The chain carries TRBV5-1 and TRBJ2-7, with 10 bases that match TRBD1. J lost 7 bases, V lost 7 bases, and 11 bases had no gene match. Germline values: CDR1 SGHRS, CDR2 YFSETQ. This CDR3 region has 14 residues.

Worth noting for this clone: An end of the junction differs from the germline gene, which may be a read error. The chain links TRBV5-4 to TRBJ2-7; D is perhaps TRBD1 or TRBD2 (5 bases each). The CDR3 totals 12 residues. Germline V gene data show CDR1 as SGHNT and CDR2 as YYREEE (reference sequence). The CDR3: CASSLDSGTGPF. For the CDR3, the DNA is TGTGCCAGCAGCTTGGATTCTGGGACGGGACCTTTC.

This chain's CDR3 is CASSSSGREGLFF. The DNA for the CDR3 is TGTGCCAGCAGCTCCTCGGGGCGGGAAGGACTGTTCTTC. J is TRBJ2-1 and V is TRBV7-3; D possibly corresponds to TRBD2 (6 bases). The CDR3 spans 13 residues. Trimming cost V 4 bases and J 15 bases, with 19 bases left between them. Germline CDR1 SGHTA, CDR2 FQGTGA.

This clone appeared once. V gene TRBV5-6 combines with J gene TRBJ2-7, with D perhaps assigned TRBD1 or TRBD2 (5 bases each). Germline loops: CDR1 SGHDT, CDR2 YYEEEE. The V end was cut by 6 bases, the J end by 2 bases, with 15 bases between. The CDR3 consists of 14 residues. This chain's CDR3 is CASTLGAETYEQYF. CDR3 nucleotides: TGTGCCAGCACCCTCGGGGCAGAGACCTACGAGCAGTACTTC.

This chain connects TRBV5-6 to TRBJ2-1, with TRBD2 matching 11 bases. The germline V gene has CDR1 SGHDT and CDR2 YYEEEE. This CDR3 region has 16 residues. The V segment lost 5 bases and the J segment 5 bases; nucleotides outside the gene matches: 9. CDR3 sequence: CASRKIAGGAHNEQFF. The CDR3 DNA follows: TGTGCCAGCAGGAAGATAGCGGGAGGGGCTCACAATGAGCAGTTCTTC.

The chain carries TRBV5-1 and TRBJ2-6; D is ambiguous. Germline assignment: CDR1 SGHRS and CDR2 YFSETQ. V was clipped by 4 bases and J by 3 bases, with 5 bases between them. The CDR3 has 13 amino acids. For the CDR3, the DNA is TGCGCCAGCAGCCCAAGTGGGGCCAACGTCCTGACTTTC. Amino acid sequence: CASSPSGANVLTF.

The chain couples TRBV27 to TRBJ1-6; D ambiguous. Between the trimmed V and J ends, which lost 2 bases and 10 bases, there was a span of 9 bases. The germline CDR1 and CDR2 sequences are MNHEY and SMNVEV (reference sequence). This CDR3 spans 13 amino acids. Here the CDR3 DNA reads TGTGCCAGCAGTTTAACGTGGGGATCACCCCTCCACTTT. This encodes CASSLTWGSPLHF.

V gene TRBV29-1 combines with J gene TRBJ1-4, with TRBD1 as a possible D gene (5 bases). This CDR3 spans 14 amino acids. Germline loops: CDR1 SQVTM, CDR2 ANQGSEA. V was shortened by 4 bases and J by 4 bases, with 13 bases between the two germline ends. The CDR3 coding sequence is TGCAGCGTTGGTAACAGAGGGGATAATGAAAAACTGTTTTTT. Amino acids: CSVGNRGDNEKLFF.

The rearrangement uses TRBV9 and TRBJ2-7; no clear D gene. The CDR3 is made up of 13 amino acids. Germline CDR1 SGDLS, CDR2 YYNGEE. Between the trimmed V and J ends, which lost 4 bases and 6 bases, there was a span of 14 bases. The CDR3 DNA reads TGTGCCAGCAGCCTCCAGCCACCTGGCGAGCAGTACTTC. Protein sequence: CASSLQPPGEQYF. Drawing the rest from reference TRBV9 and TRBJ2-7, the complete variable domain is DSGVTQTPKHLITATGQRVTLRCSPRSGDLSVYWYQQSLDQGLQFLIQYYNGEERAKGNILERFSAQQFPDLHSELNLSSLELGDSALYFCASSLQPPGEQYFGPGTRLTVT.

This rearrangement joins TRBV6-5 to TRBJ1-1; D uncertain. There are 15 residues in the CDR3. The V end lost 5 bases, the J end lost 0 bases, and 13 bases lay between the germline ends. Germline loops: CDR1 MNHEY, CDR2 SVGAGI. CDR3 sequence reads: CASSPVPTLNTEAFF. Here the CDR3 DNA reads TGTGCCAGCAGTCCCGTTCCCACCTTGAACACTGAAGCTTTCTTT.

Only a few counts were recorded for this clone. The chain couples TRBV9 to TRBJ2-2; perhaps D is TRBD1 or TRBD2 (6 bases each). The CDR3 totals 16 residues. V lost 1 base to trimming and J lost 5 bases, with 15 bases between them. The V gene's germline CDR1 is SGDLS and CDR2 YYNGEE. In DNA form, the CDR3 reads TGTGCCAGCAGCGTACTGGGCAGGGGAGGTACCGGGGAGCTGTTTTTT. Its translation: CASSVLGRGGTGELFF.

This chain links TRBV14 with TRBJ1-2; D possibly corresponds to TRBD1 (5 bases). Germline-derived CDR1 and CDR2 are SGHDN and FVKESK. The CDR3 extends over 15 amino acids. Trimming cost V 4 bases and J 2 bases, with 14 bases left between them. The CDR3 loop reads CASSPLKRGNYGYTF. CDR3 coding DNA: TGTGCCAGCAGCCCCCTTAAGAGGGGAAACTATGGCTACACCTTC.

This clone was recorded a few times. The chain employs TRBV28 and TRBJ1-5; D call uncertain. Germline assignment: CDR1 MDHEN and CDR2 SYDVKM. This CDR3 spans 11 amino acids. Trimming left V 2 bases short and J 4 bases short, with 0 bases between. CDR3 sequence: CASSLNQPQHF. The DNA of the CDR3 is TGTGCCAGCAGTTTAAATCAGCCCCAGCATTTT.

The chain employs TRBV11-3 and TRBJ2-5, with D possibly called TRBD1 or TRBD2 (5 bases each). Germline V lookup: CDR1 SGHNT, CDR2 YENEEA. V was shortened by 0 bases and J by 9 bases, with 11 bases between the two germline ends. The CDR3 sequence is 13 residues long. The DNA of the CDR3 is TGTGCCAGCAGCTTAGATCGCAGGGACCCCCAGTACTTC. Translated, it gives CASSLDRRDPQYF.